The TCR beta chain under discussion was sequenced for a study of T cells in women clearing cervical HPV infection. Germline lookup yields CDR1 KGHSH and CDR2 LQKENI. This CDR3 contains 16 residues. V gave up 3 bases and J gave up 2 bases; unmatched junction bases: 7. With respect to this clone: The CDR3 extends 3 residues past the end of the read, so its final part is completed from the germline J gene.

The assay was immunoSEQ multiplex PCR, and TCRdb's table has in-frame clones only and misses some. This sample lists roughly 48,000 clones; its ten largest clones have around 1.6%. The rearrangement joins TRBV18 to TRBJ1-2, with TRBD1 identical over 9 bases. The clonotype originates from a woman between 18 and 70 years old with a cervical HPV16 infection that either progressed to CIN3+ or cleared (not recorded which). Sequenced input: blood buffy coat. The sequenced CDR3 bases are TGTGCCAGCTCACCCTCCGCCGGACAGGGGAACTATGGC. Translation: CASSPSAGQGNYG. The full CDR3 protein is CASSPSAGQGNYGYTF.